This record looks at one T cell receptor (beta chain) sequence and its context. The data derive from a study of T cells in Graves' hyperthyroidism and ophthalmopathy. TCR beta CDR3 regions were amplified from RNA. The study used the HTBI primer set for a first-round RT-PCR of the TCR CDR3. TCRdb redid the calling of the multiplex PCR reads with MiXCR, one entry per CDR3 protein. The sample contains about 600,000 distinct CDR3 sequences, approximately 15% of which appear only once. The CDR3 length is 13 residues. V was shortened by 6 bases and J by 0 bases, with 6 bases between the two germline ends. Germline loops: CDR1 MNHNS, CDR2 SASEGT.

Sequencing was done on a sample of blood. The TCR sequence derives from a woman aged 18-35 years with Graves' ophthalmopathy. V and J are TRBV6-1 and TRBJ1-3; D ambiguous. CDR3 amino acids: CASRIPSGNTIYF. In DNA form, the CDR3 reads TGTGCCAGCAGGATCCCCTCTGGAAACACCATATATTTT.